This T cell receptor beta chain originates from a study of cytomegalovirus exposure and HLA in healthy donors. Primers: 60 Vbeta forward and 13 Jbeta reverse. Assay: immunoSEQ multiplex PCR; the TCRdb copy retains only in-frame clones and omits some. The sample yields approximately 140,000 clones, more than 75% seen once. Germline CDR1 KGHSH, CDR2 LQKENI. The CDR3 sequence is 14 residues long. V trimming: 3 bases; J trimming: 1 base; junction bases outside the gene matches: 3. The receptor's source is a human donor in good health. The gene calls are TRBV18 and TRBJ2-7; 7 nucleotides match TRBD1. Material for sequencing was PBMCs. CDR3 sequence: CASSPTGQSYEQYF. The CDR3 DNA follows: TGTGCCAGCTCACCCACGGGACAGTCCTACGAGCAGTACTTC. The full variable domain, completed using reference TRBV18 and TRBJ2-7, is NAGVMQNPRHLVRRRGQEARLRCSPMKGHSHVYWYRQLPEEGLKFMVYLQKENIIDESGMPKERFSAEFPKEGPSILRIQQVVRGDSAAYFCASSPTGQSYEQYFGPGTRLTVT.